The 25 T cell receptor beta chains given below trace back to one sample, sequenced in a study of shared clonotypes between healthy human individuals. TCRdb keeps only in-frame clones here, not all; method: immunoSEQ multiplex PCR. The data contain about 2.1 million clones, roughly 93% of them singletons. Naive-designated CD8 cells lacked CD45RO, were positively enriched for CCR7, and omitted terminally differentiated effector memory CD45RA+ cells. Sequencing input: naive CD8+ T cells from PBMCs. Receptors originate from a man in his late teens or twenties in good health. Some clones in this sample may be carry-over from other donors' samples.

V usage is TRBV4-1 and J usage is TRBJ2-7; 7 nucleotides line up with TRBD1. Germline V gives CDR1 MGHRA, CDR2 YSYEKL. This CDR3 has 17 residues. V dropped 4 bases and J dropped 6; count of bases not matched to a gene: 18. The CDR3 loop reads CASSRQSGTVSVSEQYF. Written as DNA, the CDR3 is TGCGCCAGCAGCCGCCAGTCGGGGACAGTGAGTGTGTCCGAGCAGTACTTC.

Remarks on this clone: The same CDR3 also results from other DNA sequences found in this sample. The chain carries TRBV11-2 and TRBJ2-7; 8 bases align to TRBD1. Germline V lookup: CDR1 SGHAT, CDR2 FQNNGV. The CDR3 sequence is 13 residues long. V was clipped by 1 base and J by 4 bases; unmatched bases: 0. The CDR3: CASSLGTGYEQYF. The DNA for the CDR3 is TGTGCCAGCAGCTTAGGGACAGGGTACGAGCAGTACTTC.

The genes are TRBV9 and TRBJ2-1; TRBD2 agrees at 8 bases. CDR1 is SGDLS, CDR2 YYNGEE, per germline. V gave up 3 bases and J gave up 5 bases; unmatched junction bases: 19. This CDR3 is built from 19 residues. For the CDR3, the DNA is TGTGCCAGCAGCGCCGTAACTGCGGGAGGTTGGGTCGGGAACAATGAGCAGTTCTTC. Protein product: CASSAVTAGGWVGNNEQFF.

The V and J genes are TRBV7-8 and TRBJ2-5; maybe TRBD2 (6 bases). The CDR3 consists of 16 residues. V lost 1 base and J lost 2, with 14 bases in between. CDR1 is SGHVS and CDR2 is FQNEAQ in the germline V gene. The CDR3 region is CASSLGSEGIQETQYF. Written as DNA, the CDR3 is TGTGCCAGCAGCTTAGGGTCGGAGGGGATACAAGAGACCCAGTACTTC.

The V gene is TRBV11-2, the J gene TRBJ2-2; 7 nucleotides line up with TRBD2. V trimming: 4 bases; J trimming: 4 bases; junction bases outside the gene matches: 9. The CDR3 runs 16 residues. The V gene's germline CDR1 is SGHAT and CDR2 FQNNGV. CDR3 sequence reads: CASSSTSPSGTGELFF. The CDR3 DNA reads as TGTGCCAGCAGCTCCACTAGTCCTAGCGGCACCGGGGAGCTGTTTTTT.

The chain couples TRBV7-9 to TRBJ2-7; TRBD2 matches 9 bases. Trimming at V came to 5 bases and at J to 4 bases, leaving 12 bases not matched to a gene. Germline assignment: CDR1 SEHNR and CDR2 FQNEAQ (reference sequence). The CDR3 has 16 residues. Here the CDR3 reads CASSPFIAGVGYEQYF. CDR3 in DNA: TGTGCCAGCAGCCCCTTTATAGCGGGAGTGGGGTACGAGCAGTACTTC.

V usage is TRBV7-9 and J usage is TRBJ2-1; TRBD2 aligns across 8 bases. CDR3 length: 14 residues. CDR1 is SEHNR, CDR2 FQNEAQ, per germline (reference sequence). The V and J ends lost 2 bases and 5 bases, in that order; junction bases with no gene match: 2. The CDR3 bases are TGTGCCAGCAGCTTAACAGCGGGAGACAATGAGCAGTTCTTC. Encoded protein: CASSLTAGDNEQFF.

The chain recombines TRBV27 with TRBJ2-5; D is ambiguous. The CDR3 totals 11 residues. The V gene lost 10 bases and the J gene lost 4 bases, with 10 bases spanning the gap. Germline CDR1 MNHEY, CDR2 SMNVEV (reference sequence). The CDR3 coding sequence is TGTGCCACCCTAGTGGGAGAGACCCAGTACTTC. Amino acid sequence: CATLVGETQYF.

This chain uses TRBV6-5 with TRBJ2-3; D gene unclear. The germline gives CDR1 MNHEY, CDR2 SVGAGI. There are 14 residues in the CDR3. Trimming took 2 bases from V and 4 from J, leaving 10 bases between them. CDR3 DNA sequence: TGTGCCAGCAGTTACGGCCGAATACCAGATACGCAGTATTTT. It specifies CASSYGRIPDTQYF.

V is TRBV11-2 and J is TRBJ1-1, with D perhaps matching TRBD1 (5 bases). CDR3 size: 14 residues. Germline loops: CDR1 SGHAT, CDR2 FQNNGV. Trimming pared 3 bases from V and 3 bases from J, leaving 11 bases between. CDR3 region: CASSFGQGYTEAFF. As DNA, the CDR3 is TGTGCCAGCAGCTTCGGGCAGGGCTACACTGAAGCTTTCTTT. The full variable domain, in which reference TRBV11-2 and TRBJ1-1 provide the parts outside the CDR3, is EAGVAQSPRYKIIEKRQSVAFWCNPISGHATLYWYQQILGQGPKLLIQFQNNGVVDDSQLPKDRFSAERLKGVDSTLKIQPAKLEDSAVYLCASSFGQGYTEAFFGQGTRLTVV.

This sequence joins TRBV19 and TRBJ2-5, with TRBD2 matching 8 bases. This CDR3 comprises 16 residues. V dropped 3 bases and J dropped 1; count of bases not matched to a gene: 7. Per germline, CDR1 LNHDA and CDR2 SQIVND (reference sequence). CDR3: CASSIDREGFQETQYF. The DNA of the CDR3 is TGTGCCAGTAGTATTGATCGGGAGGGATTCCAAGAGACCCAGTACTTC.

The CDR3 bases are TGCGCCAGCAGCTTGGCGGCCCCCGGTCATGAAGCTTTCTTT. Its protein is CASSLAAPGHEAFF. The chain joins TRBV5-1 to TRBJ1-1; D remains unclear. From germline, CDR1 is SGHRS and CDR2 YFSETQ. The CDR3 length is 14 residues. Trimming stripped 0 bases from V and 7 bases from J, with 13 bases between.

The chain joins TRBV27 to TRBJ1-2; no definite D call. Germline CDR1 and CDR2: MNHEY and SMNVEV (reference sequence). Trimming removed 2 bases at V and 8 bases at J, with 12 bases between. This CDR3 has 13 amino acids. The CDR3 DNA is TGTGCCAGCAGTTTAGGGTCCACTAAGGGCTACACCTTC. It encodes CASSLGSTKGYTF.

The V call is TRBV6-1, the J call TRBJ2-7; no clear D. The CDR3 is made up of 15 amino acids. Trimming pared 6 bases from V and 3 bases from J, leaving 18 bases between. Germline-derived CDR1 and CDR2 are MNHNS and SASEGT. This CDR3 reads CASSAGRATLYEQYF. DNA of the CDR3: TGTGCCAGCAGCGCAGGACGAGCAACTCTCTACGAGCAGTACTTC.

V is TRBV28 and J is TRBJ2-1; D call uncertain. This CDR3 region has 14 residues. Trimming cost V 6 bases and J 3 bases, with 12 bases left between them. From germline, CDR1 is MDHEN and CDR2 SYDVKM. CDR3: CASRHQRIYNEQFF. CDR3 DNA sequence: TGTGCCAGCAGGCATCAGAGGATCTACAATGAGCAGTTCTTC.

This rearrangement joins TRBV5-1 to TRBJ1-2, with D perhaps TRBD1 (5 bases). The V end lost 4 bases, the J end lost 4 bases, and 14 bases lay between the germline ends. The CDR3 loop spans 14 amino acids. Looked up from germline, CDR1 is SGHRS and CDR2 is YFSETQ. The CDR3 DNA follows: TGCGCCAGCAGCGTGGCGGGGGTACTCTATGGCTACACCTTC. It codes for CASSVAGVLYGYTF.

The chain uses TRBV28 and TRBJ1-5; 7 nucleotides match TRBD1. CDR1 and CDR2 (germline): MDHEN, SYDVKM. Germline trimming cut 6 bases from V and 4 bases from J; bases unmatched to any gene: 6. This CDR3 is built from 14 residues. DNA of the CDR3: TGTGCCAGCAGCTGGGGACAGTGGAATCAGCCCCAGCATTTT. Protein sequence: CASSWGQWNQPQHF.

CDR3 sequence (DNA): TGTGCCAGCAGTTACAGGGGGCTCGAGCAGTACTTC. This gives the protein CASSYRGLEQYF. The chain carries TRBV6-5 and TRBJ2-7; 7 bases are shared with TRBD1. CDR1 and CDR2 from the germline V gene are MNHEY and SVGAGI. The CDR3 contains 12 residues. After removal of 2 bases from V and 6 bases from J, the junction contained 1 base not matched to a gene.

J is TRBJ1-3 and V is TRBV28; D gene uncertain. V lost 5 bases to trimming and J lost 0 bases, with 8 bases between them. CDR3 length: 14 amino acids. CDR1 is MDHEN, CDR2 SYDVKM, per germline. CDR3 protein: CASSPPYSGNTIYF. CDR3 nucleotide sequence: TGTGCCAGCAGTCCTCCATACTCTGGAAACACCATATATTTT.

As for this clone: Other DNA sequences from this sample encode an identical CDR3 as well. The chain joins TRBV6-1 to TRBJ2-2; 11 nucleotides match TRBD2. CDR1 is MNHNS and CDR2 is SASEGT in the germline V gene. The V gene end was trimmed by 3 bases and the J gene end by 2 bases; junction bases not matched to a gene: 2. CDR3 length: 16 amino acids. This CDR3 reads CASSELAGGNTGELFF. CDR3 DNA sequence: TGTGCCAGCAGTGAGCTAGCGGGAGGTAACACCGGGGAGCTGTTTTTT.

The chain is built from TRBV9 and TRBJ1-3; the D gene is possibly TRBD1 (5 bases). The V end lost 4 bases, the J end lost 6 bases, and 14 bases lay between the germline ends. Germline loops: CDR1 SGDLS, CDR2 YYNGEE. The CDR3 has 14 amino acids. CDR3 sequence: CASSPGAFVNTIYF. In DNA form, the CDR3 reads TGTGCCAGCAGCCCCGGGGCTTTCGTAAACACCATATATTTT.

CDR3 loop: CASSPGLAGKTQYF. In DNA form, the CDR3 reads TGTGCCAGCAGTCCCGGACTAGCGGGGAAAACGCAGTATTTT. The chain employs TRBV27 and TRBJ2-3, with 12 nucleotides matching TRBD2. CDR3 size: 14 residues. V shed 5 bases, J shed 9 bases, and the junction held 6 bases outside the gene matches. Germline V gene data show CDR1 as MNHEY and CDR2 as SMNVEV (reference sequence).

The chain carries TRBV19 and TRBJ2-1, with 14 bases lining up with TRBD2. The CDR3 has 16 residues. The ends lost 6 bases at V and 5 bases at J; junction bases unmatched: 6. The germline V gene has CDR1 LNHDA and CDR2 SQIVND (reference sequence). The CDR3 reads CASSRTSGRPNNEQFF. The CDR3 bases are TGTGCCAGTAGCCGGACTAGCGGGAGGCCCAACAATGAGCAGTTCTTC.

This chain connects TRBV9 to TRBJ2-3; tentatively, D is TRBD1 (5 bases). V was shortened by 1 base and J by 5 bases, with 20 bases between the two germline ends. This CDR3 spans 17 amino acids. Germline-derived CDR1 and CDR2 are SGDLS and YYNGEE. CDR3 loop: CASSVTGVEGWQDTQYF. As DNA, the CDR3 is TGTGCCAGCAGCGTAACAGGTGTGGAAGGTTGGCAAGATACGCAGTATTTT.

The genes are TRBV5-5 and TRBJ2-3; tentative D call: TRBD2 (6 bases). With 1 base removed from V and 4 bases from J, the gap between germline ends came to 13 bases. Germline CDR1 and CDR2: SGHKS and YYEKEE (reference sequence). The CDR3 spans 15 residues. The CDR3 region has the DNA TGTGCCAGCAGCTTGTGGAGGGCCAAAGCAGATACGCAGTATTTT. This codes for CASSLWRAKADTQYF.